The clone carrying this T cell receptor beta chain appeared once. Original methodology: Reference gene primer amplification in the assay estimated nucleated cell counts. Profiled with immunoSEQ multiplex PCR; TCRdb holds only in-frame clones, not every one. The V and J calls and clone size come from that table; D and trimming were worked out from the DNA. The sample has some 120,000 clones; more than 60% are singletons. The source of the sample is a study of blood T cell repertoires in COVID-19. Across the whole study: The study drew acute and convalescent COVID-19 samples from the United States, Italy and Spain. T cells, B-cell-depleted T cells, or PBMCs provided the cDNA or gDNA that served as material.

Trimming stripped 0 bases from V and 2 bases from J, with 4 bases between. CDR3 length: 13 residues. Germline CDR1 is MNHEY and CDR2 is SVGAGI. J is TRBJ1-1 and V is TRBV6-5; D is unresolved. The sample comprised peripheral blood. This receptor was taken from a woman aged 70-85 years with acute or convalescent COVID-19. The CDR3 DNA sequence: TGTGCCAGCAGTTACTCGGCTAACACTGAAGCTTTCTTT. Translating it yields CASSYSANTEAFF.